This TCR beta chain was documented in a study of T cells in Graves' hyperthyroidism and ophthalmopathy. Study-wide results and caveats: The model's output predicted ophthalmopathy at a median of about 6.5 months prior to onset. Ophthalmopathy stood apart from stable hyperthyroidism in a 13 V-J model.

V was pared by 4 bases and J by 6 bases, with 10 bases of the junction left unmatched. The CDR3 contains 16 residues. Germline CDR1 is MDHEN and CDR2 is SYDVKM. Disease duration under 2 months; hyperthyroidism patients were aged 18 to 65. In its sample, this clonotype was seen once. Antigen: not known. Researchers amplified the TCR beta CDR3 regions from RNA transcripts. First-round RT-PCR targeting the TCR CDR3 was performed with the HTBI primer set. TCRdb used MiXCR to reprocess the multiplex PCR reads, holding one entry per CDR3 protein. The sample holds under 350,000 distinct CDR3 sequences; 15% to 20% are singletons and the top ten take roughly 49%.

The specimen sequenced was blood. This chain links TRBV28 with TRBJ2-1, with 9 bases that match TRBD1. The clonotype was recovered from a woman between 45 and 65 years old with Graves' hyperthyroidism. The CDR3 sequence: CASSWGDRVIGNEQFF. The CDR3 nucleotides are TGTGCCAGCAGTTGGGGGGACAGGGTTATTGGCAATGAGCAGTTCTTC. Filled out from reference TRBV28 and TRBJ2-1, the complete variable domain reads DVKVTQSSRYLVKRTGEKVFLECVQDMDHENMFWYRQDPGLGLRLIYFSYDVKMKEKGDIPEGYSVSREKKERFSLILESASTNQTSMYLCASSWGDRVIGNEQFFGPGTRLTVL.